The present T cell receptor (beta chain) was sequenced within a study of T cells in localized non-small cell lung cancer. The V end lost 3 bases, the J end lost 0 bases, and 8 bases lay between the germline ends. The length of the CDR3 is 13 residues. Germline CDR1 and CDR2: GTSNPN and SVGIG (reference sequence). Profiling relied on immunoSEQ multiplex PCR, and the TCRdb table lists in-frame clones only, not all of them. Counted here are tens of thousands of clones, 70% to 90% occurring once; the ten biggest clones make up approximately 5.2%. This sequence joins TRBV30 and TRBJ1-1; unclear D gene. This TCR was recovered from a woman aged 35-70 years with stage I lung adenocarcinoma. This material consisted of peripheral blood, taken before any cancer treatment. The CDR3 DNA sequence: TGTGCCTGGAGGGCCAACATGAACACTGAAGCTTTCTTT. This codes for CAWRANMNTEAFF.